This TCR beta chain came from a study of post-analysis software for immune sequencing data. Study details: The courses of disease that were included comprised relapsing-remitting, secondary progressive and progressive-relapsing multiple sclerosis. Study-wide results and caveats: Under the F measure, samples that were prepared in one batch clustered strongly together. Higher frequency in patients than in controls was seen for roughly five TRBV segments, with TRBV5-6, TRBV5-1 and TRBV20-1 among them. Normalized Chao1 diversity was significantly lower in multiple sclerosis patients than in controls.

Details on this clonotype: What it binds is not known.

The germline gives CDR1 SEHNR, CDR2 FQNEAQ (reference sequence). V lost 5 bases and J lost 2; bases outside the gene matches: 6. This CDR3 spans 16 amino acids. Unique molecular identifiers were built into the TCR beta cDNA libraries. Each batch of roughly 0.95 to 10 million T cells produced 490,000 or so cDNA molecules. A single record per CDR3 protein comes from TCRdb applying MiXCR to the PCR reads. The table lists 750,000 to 950,000 distinct CDR3 sequences, 53% of them singletons. Material for sequencing was blood. The receptor was derived from a girl aged 5 to 17 with multiple sclerosis. The chain has TRBV7-9 and TRBJ2-7; 13 nucleotides align to TRBD2. The CDR3 reads CASSPGTSGKTYEQYF. The CDR3 region has the DNA TGTGCCAGCAGCCCCGGGACTAGCGGGAAAACCTACGAGCAGTACTTC.